This T cell receptor beta chain was retrieved from a study of CD8 T cells in ankylosing spondylitis. Study-level findings and limits: For ankylosing spondylitis blood, a TCR beta motif of under ten highly homologous variants appeared characteristic. Researchers reportedly found disease-linked clones significantly enriched in matched ankylosing spondylitis synovial fluid. Earlier authors reported some of these motif variants in reactive arthritis synovial fluid and blood.

Ten or more counts support this clonotype. Its antigen is currently unknown. This CDR3 comprises 15 residues. Germline-derived CDR1 and CDR2 are SGHRS and YFSETQ. The germline V and J ends were trimmed by 4 bases and 7 bases, with 18 bases remaining between them. TCRdb recomputed calls from the 5' RACE reads with MiXCR, one row per CDR3 protein. The sample holds roughly 91,000 distinct CDR3 sequences, roughly 8.3% seen once. Sequencing used blood, either unsorted or a sorted T cell fraction (not recorded which). The TCR comes from a male donor with ankylosing spondylitis or in good health (not recorded which). The chain uses TRBV5-1 and TRBJ2-1; D possibly matches TRBD1 or TRBD2 (5 bases each). This CDR3 is CASSPRDPRGNEQFF. In DNA form, the CDR3 reads TGCGCCAGCAGCCCAAGGGATCCGAGGGGTAATGAGCAGTTCTTC.